The present T cell receptor (beta chain) was sequenced within a study of T cells in Graves' hyperthyroidism and ophthalmopathy. Trimming shortened V by 4 bases and J by 0 bases, and 16 bases separated the two germline ends. The germline gives CDR1 MNHGY, CDR2 SAAAGT. This CDR3 comprises 16 residues. TCR beta CDR3 sequences were amplified from RNA transcripts. The HTBI primer set was used in a first-round RT-PCR of the TCR CDR3. TCRdb analysed the multiplex PCR reads with MiXCR anew, one entry per CDR3 protein. The repertoire holds some 550,000 distinct CDR3 sequences, about a fifth seen once, with more than 20% in the top ten. Isolation of PBMCs was performed on 8.5 to 10 ml fresh peripheral blood. In this sample, this clonotype turned up a few times.

The material sequenced was blood. The receptor was isolated from a man between 18 and 29 years old with Graves' hyperthyroidism. The J gene is TRBJ2-7, the V gene TRBV6-8, with TRBD1 as a possible D gene (5 bases). CDR3 in DNA: TGTGCCAGCAGTTTAGAGAATAGGGGTGACTCCTACGAGCAGTACTTC. Translated: CASSLENRGDSYEQYF.